Shown below are 18 T cell receptor beta chains from a single sample sequenced in a study of cytomegalovirus exposure and HLA in healthy donors. It was with 60 Vbeta and 13 Jbeta primers that the PCR ran. The method was immunoSEQ multiplex PCR; TCRdb's version includes in-frame clones alone and lacks a portion of them. The sample includes about 140,000 clones, roughly 73% of them seen just once. Material: PBMCs. Source of these receptors: a man aged 35-49 years in good health and CMV-seronegative.

The chain uses TRBV7-9 and TRBJ1-4, with a tentative D call TRBD1 (5 bases). The CDR3 spans 15 residues. Trimming shortened V by 2 bases and J by 3 bases, and 10 bases separated the two germline ends. From germline, CDR1 is SEHNR and CDR2 FQNEAQ (reference sequence). The CDR3 DNA follows: TGTGCCAGCAGCTTAAGCCAGGGCCCTAATGAAAAACTGTTTTTT. This sequence encodes CASSLSQGPNEKLFF.

The V call is TRBV7-9, the J call TRBJ2-1; 15 bases fit TRBD2. V was pared by 3 bases and J by 1 base, with 7 bases of the junction left unmatched. This CDR3 contains 19 residues. CDR1 is SEHNR and CDR2 is FQNEAQ in the germline V gene (reference sequence). Here the CDR3 DNA reads TGTGCCAGCAGCTTTTCCGGGACTAGCGGGGGGATTTCCTACAATGAGCAGTTCTTC. Translation: CASSFSGTSGGISYNEQFF.

The chain employs TRBV5-1 and TRBJ2-1; 7 positions agree with TRBD1. CDR1 SGHRS and CDR2 YFSETQ come from the germline V gene. Germline trimming cut 3 bases from V and 8 bases from J; bases unmatched to any gene: 5. The CDR3 totals 13 residues. CDR3 residues: CASSSHRGDEQFF. The CDR3 coding sequence is TGCGCCAGCAGCTCCCACAGGGGAGATGAGCAGTTCTTC.

This clone was picked up a small number of times. The chain links TRBV5-4 to TRBJ2-7; D is perhaps TRBD2 (5 bases). Trimming shortened V by 1 base and J by 4 bases, and 12 bases separated the two germline ends. Per germline, CDR1 SGHNT and CDR2 YYREEE (reference sequence). This CDR3 is 14 amino acids long. In nucleotides, the CDR3 is TGTGCCAGCAGCTTGAACCGGCGGGTATACGAGCAGTACTTC. Its translation is CASSLNRRVYEQYF. Looking up the rest from reference TRBV5-4 and TRBJ2-7 gives the full variable domain: ETGVTQSPTHLIKTRGQQVTLRCSSQSGHNTVSWYQQALGQGPQFIFQYYREEENGRGNFPPRFSGLQFPNYSSELNVNALELDDSALYLCASSLNRRVYEQYFGPGTRLTVT.

The rearrangement links TRBV5-4 to TRBJ2-2, with TRBD1 matching over 7 bases. Germline CDR1 SGHNT, CDR2 YYREEE (reference sequence). Unmatched junction bases numbered 13, after V lost 4 bases and J lost 4 bases. CDR3 length equals 17 residues. CDR3 loop: CASSAQTGTAFTGELFF. The CDR3 nucleotides read TGTGCCAGCAGCGCCCAAACCGGGACAGCTTTCACCGGGGAGCTGTTTTTT.

This chain connects TRBV5-4 to TRBJ2-6; a possible D gene is TRBD1 (5 bases). Germline V gene sequence: CDR1 SGHNT, CDR2 YYREEE (reference sequence). The CDR3 has 17 residues. V shed 0 bases and J shed 0 bases, with 10 bases lying between them. The CDR3 region has the DNA TGTGCCAGCAGCTTGGAACAGGATCGCTCTGGGGCCAACGTCCTGACTTTC. Residues: CASSLEQDRSGANVLTF. Drawing the rest from reference TRBV5-4 and TRBJ2-6, the complete variable domain is ETGVTQSPTHLIKTRGQQVTLRCSSQSGHNTVSWYQQALGQGPQFIFQYYREEENGRGNFPPRFSGLQFPNYSSELNVNALELDDSALYLCASSLEQDRSGANVLTFGAGSRLTVL.

The J gene is TRBJ2-1, the V gene TRBV6-1; D may be TRBD1 (7 bases). Trimming pared 7 bases from V and 15 bases from J, leaving 22 bases between. CDR1 and CDR2 from the germline V gene are MNHNS and SASEGT. CDR3 size: 13 residues. CDR3 in DNA: TGTGCCAGCACCCTGGACAGCGGTCAGGGGGGGTTCTTC. The encoded protein is CASTLDSGQGGFF.

The chain links TRBV6-1 to TRBJ2-1; possibly TRBD1 for D (5 bases). Germline CDR1 and CDR2: MNHNS and SASEGT. V was cut by 2 bases and J by 4 bases, with 12 bases left in between. CDR3 length: 15 amino acids. The CDR3 here is CASSEIDREYNEQFF. The CDR3 region has the DNA TGTGCCAGCAGTGAAATAGACAGAGAGTACAATGAGCAGTTCTTC.

V usage is TRBV19 and J usage is TRBJ1-1, with D unclear. Deletions cut 3 bases from V and 0 bases from J, with 8 bases between. Germline CDR1 LNHDA, CDR2 SQIVND (reference sequence). The CDR3 is 14 residues long. CDR3 protein: CASSIGVMNTEAFF. CDR3 bases: TGTGCCAGTAGTATTGGAGTTATGAACACTGAAGCTTTCTTT.

The chain has TRBV28 and TRBJ1-1; D ambiguous. Per the germline V gene, CDR1 is MDHEN and CDR2 is SYDVKM. The V and J ends lost 2 bases and 5 bases respectively, with 15 bases between them. The CDR3 runs to 15 residues. In DNA form, the CDR3 reads TGTGCCAGCAGTTTAGTTGTTGTGGGGAGGACTGAAGCTTTCTTT. Translation gives CASSLVVVGRTEAFF.

This sequence joins TRBV5-4 and TRBJ2-2, with 10 bases aligning to TRBD2. Trimming cost V 4 bases and J 6 bases; bases outside gene matches: 6. CDR3 length: 15 amino acids. Germline V lookup: CDR1 SGHNT, CDR2 YYREEE (reference sequence). CDR3 sequence: CASSLLSGGAGELFF. The CDR3 region has the DNA TGTGCCAGCAGCCTCTTAAGCGGGGGGGCCGGGGAGCTGTTTTTT.

This chain uses TRBV4-3 with TRBJ1-4, with TRBD1 as a possible D gene (6 bases). Trimming left V 4 bases short and J 7 bases short, with 16 bases between. Germline V gene lookup returns CDR1 LGHNA and CDR2 YSLEER. The CDR3 totals 15 residues. The CDR3 DNA sequence: TGCGCCAGCAGCCGAGGGGGGGGGTCGAGTGAAAAACTGTTTTTT. Amino acids: CASSRGGGSSEKLFF.

This clone was detected only a few times. The chain links TRBV9 to TRBJ1-6; D not certain. Looked up from germline, CDR1 is SGDLS and CDR2 is YYNGEE. Trimming shortened V by 3 bases and J by 7 bases, and 5 bases separated the two germline ends. The CDR3 has 12 residues. The CDR3 DNA reads as TGTGCCAGCAGCGCACTGAATTCACCCCTCCACTTT. This codes for CASSALNSPLHF.

The chain links TRBV7-2 to TRBJ2-5; D is possibly TRBD2 (6 bases). Matching the DNA end better, TRBJ2-7 makes the J call doubtful. Germline-derived CDR1 and CDR2 are SGHTA and FQGNSA. This CDR3 is built from 15 residues. DNA of the CDR3: TGTGCCAGCGCTCCGCCCGGGCCGCGGGGCTACGAGCAGTACTTC. Amino acids: CASAPPGPRGYEQYF.

The chain employs TRBV5-4 and TRBJ2-2, with D perhaps matching TRBD2 (6 bases). The CDR3 spans 14 residues. The ends were cut back, 5 bases at V and 0 bases at J, with 8 bases in the middle. Germline-derived CDR1 and CDR2 are SGHNT and YYREEE (reference sequence). The CDR3 is CASRPGANTGELFF. DNA of the CDR3: TGTGCCAGCAGACCGGGAGCGAACACCGGGGAGCTGTTTTTT.

V usage is TRBV5-1 and J usage is TRBJ2-3; 8 nucleotides line up with TRBD2. The germline V gene has CDR1 SGHRS and CDR2 YFSETQ. The CDR3 consists of 14 residues. The trim removed 6 bases at V and 2 bases at J, leaving 5 bases unmatched. The CDR3 here is CASTVAGHTDTQYF. In nucleotides, the CDR3 is TGCGCCAGCACCGTAGCGGGGCACACAGATACGCAGTATTTT. The entire variable domain, with the rest obtained from reference TRBV5-1 and TRBJ2-3, is as follows: KAGVTQTPRYLIKTRGQQVTLSCSPISGHRSVSWYQQTPGQGLQFLFEYFSETQRNKGNFPGRFSGRQFSNSRSEMNVSTLELGDSALYLCASTVAGHTDTQYFGPGTRLTVL.

This clone occurred once. The CDR3 here is CASSSEGFGDEQYF. In nucleotides, the CDR3 is TGTGCCAGCAGCTCGGAGGGCTTTGGGGACGAGCAGTACTTC. This chain links TRBV7-2 with TRBJ2-7; possible D gene TRBD2, 6 bases. This CDR3 spans 14 amino acids. From germline, CDR1 is SGHTA and CDR2 FQGNSA. Trimming removed 4 bases from V and 5 bases from J, with 15 bases in between.

The chain employs TRBV10-3 and TRBJ2-3; 10 nucleotides match TRBD1. This CDR3 is built from 16 residues. Losses at the gene ends were 6 bases for V and 2 bases for J; bases not matched to a gene: 8. Germline CDR1 is ENHRY and CDR2 is SYGVKD. The CDR3 DNA is TGTGCCATCAGGTCCGGGACAGGGGAAATCACAGATACGCAGTATTTT. Amino acids: CAIRSGTGEITDTQYF.